A selection of T cell receptor beta chains follows, all from one sample in a study of sequential checkpoint blockade in melanoma. The assay was immunoSEQ multiplex PCR, and TCRdb's table has in-frame clones only and misses some. The sample records 30,000 to 35,000 clones, approximately 86% being singletons. The starting material was CD8+ T cells sorted from blood (inferred from file names), obtained from a patient given nivolumab and ipilimumab in sequence. These receptors were obtained from a human donor with melanoma. CDR3s include the opening cysteine and the closing phenylalanine or tryptophan. Each record gives: J gene, clone size, D gene, V gene, CDR3 protein, CDR3 DNA. The D gene is left open where the match is weak. Clone size, where shown, is once, few, many, or a class for clones that have expanded.

>TRBJ2-5|-|-|TRBV5-1
CASSLAVLGGLQETQYF
TGCGCCAGCAGCTTGGCGGTCCTCGGGGGTCTCCAAGAGACCCAGTACTTC
>TRBJ2-3|-|TRBD2|TRBV2
CASSSAGVSTDTQYF
TGTGCCAGCAGTTCGGCGGGGGTTAGCACAGATACGCAGTATTTT
>TRBJ1-3|-|-|TRBV7-9
CASILDSRSGNTIYF
TGTGCCAGCATCCTGGACTCTCGCTCTGGAAACACCATATATTTT
>TRBJ2-1|-|-|TRBV7-2
CASSGWSSSSYNEQFF
TGTGCCAGCAGTGGTTGGAGCTCTAGCTCCTACAATGAGCAGTTCTTC
>TRBJ2-3|-|TRBD2|TRBV7-2
CASSRTSGKDTQYF
TGTGCCAGCAGTCGGACTAGCGGAAAAGATACGCAGTATTTT
>TRBJ1-5|-|TRBD1|TRBV18
CASSPRLGTGYDQPQHF
TGTGCCAGCTCACCACGCCTCGGGACAGGGTATGATCAGCCCCAGCATTTT
>TRBJ1-2|-|TRBD1|TRBV2
CASSLTDRVYGYTF
TGTGCCAGCAGCCTAACCGACAGGGTTTATGGCTACACCTTC
>TRBJ2-1|-|-|TRBV10-3
CAISGPAAGEQISSYNEQFF
TGTGCCATCAGTGGCCCGGCGGCAGGGGAGCAAATAAGCTCCTACAATGAGCAGTTCTTC
>TRBJ2-5|-|-|TRBV27
CASTQPFGTQYF
TGTGCCAGCACCCAACCCTTCGGGACCCAGTACTTC
>TRBJ1-1|-|-|TRBV9
CASSGTLREAFF
TGTGCCAGCAGCGGGACTTTGCGAGAAGCTTTCTTT
>TRBJ2-3|few|-|TRBV5-1
CASSLSMGEGTDTQYF
TGCGCCAGCAGCTTGAGTATGGGGGAGGGCACAGATACGCAGTATTTT
>TRBJ2-7|-|TRBD1|TRBV27
CASSSSPGTGLHEQYF
TGTGCCAGCAGTTCCTCCCCCGGGACAGGGCTTCACGAGCAGTACTTC
>TRBJ1-5|medium-sized|-|TRBV19
CASLEASSNQPQHF
TGTGCCAGCCTGGAGGCTTCTAGCAATCAGCCCCAGCATTTT
>TRBJ1-4|-|TRBD1|TRBV7-6
CASSPTYGTGAEKLFF
TGTGCCAGCAGCCCTACCTACGGGACAGGGGCTGAAAAACTGTTTTTT
>TRBJ2-7|-|-|TRBV7-9
CASSLQGFEQYF
TGTGCCAGCAGCTTACAGGGGTTCGAGCAGTACTTC
>TRBJ2-7|-|-|TRBV7-9
CASSLNTGTHAYEQYF
TGTGCCAGCAGCCTTAATACCGGGACACACGCCTACGAGCAGTACTTC
>TRBJ2-3|-|-|TRBV5-6
CASSPTPRRTDTQYF
TGTGCCAGCAGCCCTACCCCGCGTAGAACAGATACGCAGTATTTT
>TRBJ2-7|-|TRBD1|TRBV2
CASKHRDRVIGDEQYF
TGTGCCAGCAAGCACCGGGACAGGGTAATAGGCGACGAGCAGTACTTC
>TRBJ2-7|-|-|TRBV6-6
CASSYSGPVGYEQYF
TGTGCCAGCAGTTACAGCGGGCCCGTCGGCTACGAGCAGTACTTC
>TRBJ2-2|-|-|TRBV27
CASSPTGPRGAGELFF
TGTGCCAGCAGTCCCACCGGGCCCAGGGGCGCCGGGGAGCTGTTTTTT
>TRBJ1-1|-|-|TRBV9
CASSVVKGRGNTEAFF
TGTGCCAGCAGCGTAGTCAAGGGGCGCGGGAACACTGAAGCTTTCTTT
>TRBJ2-7|-|-|TRBV13
CASSLEGSAGAAYEQYF
TGTGCCAGCAGCTTAGAGGGCTCGGCAGGGGCCGCCTACGAGCAGTACTTC
>TRBJ2-3|once|TRBD2|TRBV15
CATSKTSGGPFTDTQYF
TGTGCCACCAGCAAAACTAGCGGGGGGCCCTTCACAGATACGCAGTATTTT
>TRBJ1-1|-|-|TRBV7-9
CASSPGRGRVNTEAFF
TGTGCCAGCAGCCCTGGCCGGGGTAGGGTGAACACTGAAGCTTTCTTT
>TRBJ1-5|-|-|TRBV28
CASSLSRVSNQPQHF
TGTGCCAGCAGTTTATCCAGGGTTAGCAATCAGCCCCAGCATTTT